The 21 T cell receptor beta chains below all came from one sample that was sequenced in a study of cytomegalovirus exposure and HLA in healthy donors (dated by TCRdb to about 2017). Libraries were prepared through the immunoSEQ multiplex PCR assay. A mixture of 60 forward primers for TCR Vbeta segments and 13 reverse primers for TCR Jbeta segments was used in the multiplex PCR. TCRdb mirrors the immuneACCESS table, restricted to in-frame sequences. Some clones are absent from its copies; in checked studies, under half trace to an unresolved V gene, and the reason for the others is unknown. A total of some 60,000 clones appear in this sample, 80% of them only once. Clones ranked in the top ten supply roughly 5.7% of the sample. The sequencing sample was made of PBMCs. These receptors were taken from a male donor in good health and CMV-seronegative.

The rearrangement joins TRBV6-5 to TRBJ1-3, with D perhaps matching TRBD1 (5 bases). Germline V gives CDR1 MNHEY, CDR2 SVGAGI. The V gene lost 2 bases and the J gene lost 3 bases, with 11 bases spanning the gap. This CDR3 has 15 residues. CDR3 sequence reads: CASSYQGIIGNTIYF. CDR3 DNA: TGTGCCAGCAGTTACCAGGGAATTATTGGAAACACCATATATTTT.

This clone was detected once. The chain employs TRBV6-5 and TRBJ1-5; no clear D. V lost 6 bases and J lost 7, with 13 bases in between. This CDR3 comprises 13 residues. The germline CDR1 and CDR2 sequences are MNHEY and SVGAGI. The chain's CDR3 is CASSRPGGQPQHF. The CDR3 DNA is TGTGCCAGCAGCCGTCCGGGCGGGCAGCCCCAGCATTTT.

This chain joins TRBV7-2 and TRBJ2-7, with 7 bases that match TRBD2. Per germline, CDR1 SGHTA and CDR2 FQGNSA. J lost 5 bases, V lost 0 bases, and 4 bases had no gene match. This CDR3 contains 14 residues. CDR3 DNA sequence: TGTGCCAGCAGCTTAGCAGCGGGGCCTAACGAGCAGTACTTC. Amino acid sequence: CASSLAAGPNEQYF. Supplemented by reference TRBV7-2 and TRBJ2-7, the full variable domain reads GAGVSQSPSNKVTEKGKDVELRCDPISGHTALYWYRQSLGQGLEFLIYFQGNSAPDKSGLPSDRFSAERTGGSVSTLTIQRTQQEDSAVYLCASSLAAGPNEQYFGPGTRLTVT.

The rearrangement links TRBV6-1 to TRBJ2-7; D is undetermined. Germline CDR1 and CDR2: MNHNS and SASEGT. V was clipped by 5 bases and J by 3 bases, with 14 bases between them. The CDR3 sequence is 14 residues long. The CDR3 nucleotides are TGTGCCAGCAGTCCCCGTGGCAATATCTACGAGCAGTACTTC. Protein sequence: CASSPRGNIYEQYF.

CDR3 residues: CARGTGNQPQHF. In nucleotides, the CDR3 is TGTGCCAGGGGGACAGGCAATCAGCCCCAGCATTTT. The genes are TRBV19 and TRBJ1-5; 7 bases fit TRBD1. Trimming removed 9 bases from V and 2 bases from J; junction bases left unmatched: 1. The CDR3 totals 12 residues. Germline V gene data show CDR1 as LNHDA and CDR2 as SQIVND (reference sequence).

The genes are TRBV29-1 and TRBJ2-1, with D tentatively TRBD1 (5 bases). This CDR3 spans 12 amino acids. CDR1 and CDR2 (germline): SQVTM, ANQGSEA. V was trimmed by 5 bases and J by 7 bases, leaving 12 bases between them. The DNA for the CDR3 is TGCAGCGTTCAGGACATCCCAAATGAGCAGTTCTTC. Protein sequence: CSVQDIPNEQFF.

The CDR3 here is CASSITPQGRYEQYF. The DNA for the CDR3 is TGTGCCAGTAGTATTACCCCACAGGGAAGATACGAGCAGTACTTC. The rearrangement uses TRBV19 and TRBJ2-7; D is possibly TRBD1 (6 bases). The CDR3 consists of 15 residues. The V gene lost 3 bases and the J gene lost 4 bases, with 16 bases spanning the gap. CDR1 is LNHDA and CDR2 is SQIVND in the germline V gene (reference sequence).

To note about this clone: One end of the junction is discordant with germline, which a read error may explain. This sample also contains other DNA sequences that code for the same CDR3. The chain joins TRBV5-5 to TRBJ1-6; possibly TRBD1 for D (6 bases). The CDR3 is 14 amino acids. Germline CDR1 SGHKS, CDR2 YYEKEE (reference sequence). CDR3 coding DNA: TGTGCCAGCAGCTCAGGACAGCCCAATTCGCCCCTCCACTTT. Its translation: CASSSGQPNSPLHF.

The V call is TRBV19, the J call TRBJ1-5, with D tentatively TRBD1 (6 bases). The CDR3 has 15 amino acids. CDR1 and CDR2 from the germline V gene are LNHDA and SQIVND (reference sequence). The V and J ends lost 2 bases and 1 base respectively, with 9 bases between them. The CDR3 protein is CASSIQGLSNQPQHF. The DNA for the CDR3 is TGTGCCAGTAGTATACAGGGGCTGAGCAATCAGCCCCAGCATTTT.

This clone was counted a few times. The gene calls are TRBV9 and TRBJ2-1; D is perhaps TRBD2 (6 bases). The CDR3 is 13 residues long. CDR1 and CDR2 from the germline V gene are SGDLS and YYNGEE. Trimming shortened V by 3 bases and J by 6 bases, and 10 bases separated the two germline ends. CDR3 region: CASSESGSNEQFF. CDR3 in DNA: TGTGCCAGCAGCGAAAGCGGGTCCAATGAGCAGTTCTTC.

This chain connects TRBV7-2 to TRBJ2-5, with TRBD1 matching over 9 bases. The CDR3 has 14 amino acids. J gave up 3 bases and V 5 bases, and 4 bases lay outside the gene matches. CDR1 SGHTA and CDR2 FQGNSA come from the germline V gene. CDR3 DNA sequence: TGTGCCAGCAGCGAGGACAGGGGTAAAGAGACCCAGTACTTC. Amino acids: CASSEDRGKETQYF. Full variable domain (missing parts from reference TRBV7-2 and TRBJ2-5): GAGVSQSPSNKVTEKGKDVELRCDPISGHTALYWYRQSLGQGLEFLIYFQGNSAPDKSGLPSDRFSAERTGGSVSTLTIQRTQQEDSAVYLCASSEDRGKETQYFGPGTRLLVL.

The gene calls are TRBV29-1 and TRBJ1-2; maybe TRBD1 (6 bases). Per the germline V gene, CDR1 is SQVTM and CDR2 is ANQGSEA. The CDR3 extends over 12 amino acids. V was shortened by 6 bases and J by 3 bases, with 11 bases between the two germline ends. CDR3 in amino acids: CSVTGIDYGYTF. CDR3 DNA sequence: TGCAGCGTAACAGGGATAGACTATGGCTACACCTTC.

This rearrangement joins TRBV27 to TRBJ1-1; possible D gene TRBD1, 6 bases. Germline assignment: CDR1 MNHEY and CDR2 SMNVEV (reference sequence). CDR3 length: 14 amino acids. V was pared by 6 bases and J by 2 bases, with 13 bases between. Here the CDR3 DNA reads TGTGCCAGCAGCGATGGACAGATTAACACTGAAGCTTTCTTT. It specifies CASSDGQINTEAFF.

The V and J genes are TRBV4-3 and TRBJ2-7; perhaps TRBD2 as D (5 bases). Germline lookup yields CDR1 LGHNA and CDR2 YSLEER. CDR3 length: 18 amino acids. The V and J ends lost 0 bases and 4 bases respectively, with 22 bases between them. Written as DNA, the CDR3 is TGCGCCAGCAGCCAAGATCTAGCAGGAGCCCTACTCGGGTACGAGCAGTACTTC. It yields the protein CASSQDLAGALLGYEQYF.

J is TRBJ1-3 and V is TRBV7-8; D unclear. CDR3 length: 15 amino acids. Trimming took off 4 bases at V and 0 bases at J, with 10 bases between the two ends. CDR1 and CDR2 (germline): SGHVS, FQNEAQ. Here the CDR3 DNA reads TGTGCCAGCAGCTCGGTTACCCACTCTGGAAACACCATATATTTT. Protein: CASSSVTHSGNTIYF. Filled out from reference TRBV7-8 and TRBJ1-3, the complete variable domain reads GAGVSQSPRYKVAKRGQDVALRCDPISGHVSLFWYQQALGQGPEFLTYFQNEAQLDKSGLPSDRFFAERPEGSVSTLKIQRTQQEDSAVYLCASSSVTHSGNTIYFGEGSWLTVV.

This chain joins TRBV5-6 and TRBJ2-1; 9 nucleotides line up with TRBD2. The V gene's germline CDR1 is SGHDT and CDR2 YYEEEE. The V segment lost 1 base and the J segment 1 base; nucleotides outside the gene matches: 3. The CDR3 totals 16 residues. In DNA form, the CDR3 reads TGTGCCAGCAGCTTGTCCAGCGGGGGGTCCTACAATGAGCAGTTCTTC. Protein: CASSLSSGGSYNEQFF. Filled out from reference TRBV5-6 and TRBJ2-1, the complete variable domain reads DAGVTQSPTHLIKTRGQQVTLRCSPKSGHDTVSWYQQALGQGPQFIFQYYEEEERQRGNFPDRFSGHQFPNYSSELNVNALLLGDSALYLCASSLSSGGSYNEQFFGPGTRLTVL.

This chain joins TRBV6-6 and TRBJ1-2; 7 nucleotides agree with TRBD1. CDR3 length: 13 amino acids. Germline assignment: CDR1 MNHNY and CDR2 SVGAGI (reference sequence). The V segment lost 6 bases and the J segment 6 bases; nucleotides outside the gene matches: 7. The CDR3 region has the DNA TGTGCCAGCAGGACAGGACAGGCGAATGGCTACACCTTC. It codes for CASRTGQANGYTF.

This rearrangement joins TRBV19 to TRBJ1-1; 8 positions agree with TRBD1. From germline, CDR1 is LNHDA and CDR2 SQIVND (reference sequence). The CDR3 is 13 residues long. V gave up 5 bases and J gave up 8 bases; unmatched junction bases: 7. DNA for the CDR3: TGTGCCAGTAGTCCGACGGACAGGGAGGAAGCTTTCTTT. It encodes CASSPTDREEAFF. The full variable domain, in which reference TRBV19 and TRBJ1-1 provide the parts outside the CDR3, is DGGITQSPKYLFRKEGQNVTLSCEQNLNHDAMYWYRQDPGQGLRLIYYSQIVNDFQKGDIAEGYSVSREKKESFPLTVTSAQKNPTAFYLCASSPTDREEAFFGQGTRLTVV.

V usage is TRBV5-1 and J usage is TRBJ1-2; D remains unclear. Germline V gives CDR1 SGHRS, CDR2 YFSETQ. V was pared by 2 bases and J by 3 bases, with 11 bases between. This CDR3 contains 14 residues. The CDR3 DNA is TGCGCCAGCAGCTTACCGGGGTATGACTATGGCTACACCTTC. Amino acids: CASSLPGYDYGYTF. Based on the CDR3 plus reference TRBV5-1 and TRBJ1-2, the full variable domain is KAGVTQTPRYLIKTRGQQVTLSCSPISGHRSVSWYQQTPGQGLQFLFEYFSETQRNKGNFPGRFSGRQFSNSRSEMNVSTLELGDSALYLCASSLPGYDYGYTFGSGTRLTVV.

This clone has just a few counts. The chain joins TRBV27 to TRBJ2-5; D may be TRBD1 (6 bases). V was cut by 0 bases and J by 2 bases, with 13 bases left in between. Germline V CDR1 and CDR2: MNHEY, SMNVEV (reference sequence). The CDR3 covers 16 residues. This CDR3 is CASSLSLDSSQETQYF. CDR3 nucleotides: TGTGCCAGCAGTTTATCGTTGGACAGCTCTCAAGAGACCCAGTACTTC.

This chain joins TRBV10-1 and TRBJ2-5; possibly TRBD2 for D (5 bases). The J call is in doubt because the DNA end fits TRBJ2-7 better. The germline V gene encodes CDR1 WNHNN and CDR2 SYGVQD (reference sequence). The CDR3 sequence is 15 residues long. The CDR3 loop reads CATDGLSTPQYEQYF. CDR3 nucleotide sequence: TGCGCCACCGACGGACTCTCAACCCCTCAGTACGAGCAGTACTTC.